What follows are 18 T cell receptor beta chains derived from one specimen sequenced in a study of T cell clones after liver transplantation. The table came from immunoSEQ multiplex PCR; TCRdb's copy has only in-frame clones and leaves some out. Here the sample spans roughly 49,000 clones, about 69% being singletons. This specimen consisted of CD4+ T cells from blood, obtained approximately 54 months after liver transplant. These TCRs come from a human patient who received a liver transplant. Among the T cells, some may be from the graft donor.

This clone has at least ten counts. This chain connects TRBV10-3 to TRBJ2-7; 7 bases line up with TRBD2. From germline, CDR1 is ENHRY and CDR2 SYGVKD. After removal of 7 bases from V and 2 bases from J, the junction contained 5 bases not matched to a gene. This CDR3 comprises 13 residues. CDR3 DNA: TGTGCCATCACGGCGGGGGAACCCTACGAGCAGTACTTC. Protein: CAITAGEPYEQYF.

The V gene is TRBV30, the J gene TRBJ1-1; possible D gene TRBD1, 5 bases. The V and J ends lost 3 bases and 4 bases respectively, with 24 bases between them. The CDR3 extends over 17 amino acids. Germline CDR1 is GTSNPN and CDR2 is SVGIG (reference sequence). This CDR3 is CAWRSANTGRRRTEAFF. The CDR3, as DNA: TGTGCCTGGAGGAGCGCCAACACGGGACGTCGGCGCACTGAAGCTTTCTTT.

The chain carries TRBV5-5 and TRBJ2-7; perhaps D is TRBD1 or TRBD2 (5 bases each). Germline assignment: CDR1 SGHKS and CDR2 YYEKEE (reference sequence). The CDR3 is 14 amino acids. Deletions cut 4 bases from V and 0 bases from J, with 11 bases between. The CDR3: CASSPTGPSYEQYF. Here the CDR3 DNA reads TGTGCCAGCAGCCCCACGGGACCCTCCTACGAGCAGTACTTC.

The genes are TRBV29-1 and TRBJ1-3, with a tentative D call TRBD1 (6 bases). This CDR3 has 14 residues. CDR1 and CDR2 from the germline V gene are SQVTM and ANQGSEA. The V end was cut by 6 bases, the J end by 1 base, with 13 bases between. DNA for the CDR3: TGCAGCGTCCATGGGGGCCCATCTGGAAACACCATATATTTT. Residues: CSVHGGPSGNTIYF.

In its sample, this clone is medium-sized. V usage is TRBV7-2 and J usage is TRBJ1-6; 9 nucleotides match TRBD1. CDR3 length: 15 residues. CDR1 and CDR2 from the germline V gene are SGHTA and FQGNSA. V shed 1 base, J shed 10 bases, and the junction held 5 bases outside the gene matches. The CDR3 DNA reads TGTGCCAGCAGCTTAGGTCCGGACAGGGGCTCACCCCTCCACTTT. It is translated as CASSLGPDRGSPLHF.

The rearrangement joins TRBV11-2 to TRBJ2-5; the match to TRBD1 covers 9 bases. The germline V gene encodes CDR1 SGHAT and CDR2 FQNNGV. The trim removed 6 bases at V and 5 bases at J, leaving 7 bases unmatched. CDR3 length: 14 residues. The CDR3 region has the DNA TGTGCCAGCAGTTCCACAGGGGGCAGGGAGACCCAGTACTTC. It is translated as CASSSTGGRETQYF.

The genes are TRBV28 and TRBJ1-5, with D tentatively TRBD1 (6 bases). CDR1 MDHEN and CDR2 SYDVKM come from the germline V gene. Trimming pared 10 bases from V and 3 bases from J, leaving 13 bases between. This CDR3 has 13 amino acids. CDR3 DNA sequence: TGTGCCACCAGAAGGGACAACAATCAGCCCCAGCATTTT. Amino acid sequence: CATRRDNNQPQHF.

The gene calls are TRBV7-2 and TRBJ2-2; D might be TRBD2 (5 bases). From germline, CDR1 is SGHTA and CDR2 FQGNSA. This CDR3 has 15 amino acids. Trimming took off 5 bases at V and 5 bases at J, with 15 bases between the two ends. The CDR3 DNA reads TGTGCCAGCAGCCCGCTACCTAGCAGTACCGGGGAGCTGTTTTTT. It yields the protein CASSPLPSSTGELFF. Filled out from reference TRBV7-2 and TRBJ2-2, the complete variable domain reads GAGVSQSPSNKVTEKGKDVELRCDPISGHTALYWYRQSLGQGLEFLIYFQGNSAPDKSGLPSDRFSAERTGGSVSTLTIQRTQQEDSAVYLCASSPLPSSTGELFFGEGSRLTVL.

The chain has TRBV21-1 and TRBJ1-4. TRBV21-1 represents a pseudogene. CDR3 length: 16 amino acids. The CDR3 coding sequence is TGTGCCAGCAGCAAAGGTACGAGGGCTTCCTTCGAAAAACTGTTTTTT. It translates to CASSKGTRASFEKLFF.

The J gene is TRBJ1-6, the V gene TRBV4-1; possibly TRBD1 for D (6 bases). Germline-derived CDR1 and CDR2 are MGHRA and YSYEKL. The CDR3 totals 15 residues. V was trimmed by 0 bases and J by 12 bases, leaving 15 bases between them. The CDR3 spells CASSQEEGGTEPLHF. The CDR3 DNA reads TGCGCCAGCAGCCAAGAGGAGGGGGGTACAGAACCCCTCCACTTT.

The sample holds one count of this clone. The V gene is TRBV2, the J gene TRBJ1-2; 12 bases match TRBD1. J was trimmed by 14 bases and V by 5 bases; bases with no gene match: 12. Germline loops: CDR1 SNHLY, CDR2 FYNNEI. This CDR3 has 14 amino acids. The CDR3 protein is CASSPGTGGLRGTF. The CDR3 DNA follows: TGTGCCAGCAGTCCCGGGACAGGGGGCCTTCGAGGTACCTTC.

The J gene is TRBJ1-6, the V gene TRBV27; D is perhaps TRBD1 (6 bases). Germline CDR1 MNHEY, CDR2 SMNVEV (reference sequence). This CDR3 is built from 14 residues. Trimming removed 3 bases from V and 5 bases from J, with 8 bases in between. The CDR3 nucleotides are TGTGCCAGCAGTTTCAGGGGAAATAATTCACCCCTCCACTTT. This translates into CASSFRGNNSPLHF.

This chain connects TRBV9 to TRBJ2-1; D gene ambiguous. V was pared by 4 bases and J by 2 bases, with 10 bases between. The CDR3 length is 14 residues. The germline V gene has CDR1 SGDLS and CDR2 YYNGEE. The CDR3 sequence is CASSLRGAYNEQFF. DNA for the CDR3: TGTGCCAGCAGCCTCCGTGGAGCCTACAATGAGCAGTTCTTC. The entire variable domain, with the rest obtained from reference TRBV9 and TRBJ2-1, is as follows: DSGVTQTPKHLITATGQRVTLRCSPRSGDLSVYWYQQSLDQGLQFLIQYYNGEERAKGNILERFSAQQFPDLHSELNLSSLELGDSALYFCASSLRGAYNEQFFGPGTRLTVL.

This chain joins TRBV6-6 and TRBJ2-1; 7 nucleotides agree with TRBD2. Germline V CDR1 and CDR2: MNHNY, SVGAGI (reference sequence). V gave up 2 bases and J gave up 6 bases; unmatched junction bases: 7. The length of the CDR3 is 15 residues. The CDR3 reads CASSYSGGGGNEQFF. The CDR3 coding sequence is TGTGCCAGCAGTTACAGTGGCGGGGGTGGCAATGAGCAGTTCTTC.

The CDR3 loop is CASSLEQVSGSPLHF. In DNA form, the CDR3 reads TGTGCCAGCAGCTTAGAACAGGTCTCCGGTTCACCCCTCCACTTT. The V call is TRBV7-2, the J call TRBJ1-6, with D possibly matching TRBD1 (5 bases). The ends were cut back, 1 base at V and 9 bases at J, with 13 bases in the middle. The germline V gene encodes CDR1 SGHTA and CDR2 FQGNSA. CDR3 length: 15 amino acids.

The V call is TRBV27, the J call TRBJ2-7; D may correspond to TRBD1 or TRBD2 (5 bases each). Germline loops: CDR1 MNHEY, CDR2 SMNVEV (reference sequence). The V and J ends lost 3 bases and 5 bases respectively, with 17 bases between them. The CDR3 extends over 15 amino acids. CDR3 region: CASSLMGEYVHEQYF. The CDR3 DNA follows: TGTGCCAGCAGTTTGATGGGGGAGTATGTCCACGAGCAGTACTTC.

CDR3 bases: TGCGCCAGCAGGCCATACGAGGGGAATTTCGTAGAGCAGTACTTC. It translates to CASRPYEGNFVEQYF. The rearrangement joins TRBV4-1 to TRBJ2-7; perhaps D is TRBD1 or TRBD2 (5 bases each). This CDR3 contains 15 residues. V lost 6 bases to trimming and J lost 7 bases, with 22 bases between them. Germline CDR1 and CDR2: MGHRA and YSYEKL.

This clone is medium-sized (0.01 to 0.1%) by share. V and J are TRBV6-6 and TRBJ1-2, with D hard to call. This CDR3 has 12 amino acids. Trimming removed 7 bases at V and 8 bases at J, with 14 bases between. From germline, CDR1 is MNHNY and CDR2 SVGAGI (reference sequence). CDR3 bases: TGTGCCAGCAACGTGGGGAGGGAAGGCTACACCTTC. The encoded protein is CASNVGREGYTF.